Here is one T cell receptor beta chain with its context. No antigen is known for it. Measured with immunoSEQ multiplex PCR; TCRdb has only the in-frame clones, and not every one. Of roughly 2.5 million clones listed, 90% to 95% are singletons. This sample was included in a study of shared clonotypes between healthy human individuals. A CD45RA-negative memory subset and a CD45RA+ naive subset were separated from the CD4+ cells. Points from the study as a whole: Naive CD4 clonotype sharing across several donors was about 5%.

Trimming cost V 0 bases and J 4 bases, with 12 bases left between them. There are 15 residues in the CDR3. Germline assignment: CDR1 KGHSH and CDR2 LQKENI. The chain joins TRBV18 to TRBJ1-2; no clear D gene. The sequencing sample was made of naive CD4+ T cells sorted from blood. The subset is: CD45RA+ positively selected. This TCR was recovered from a man aged 18 to 30 in good health. The CDR3 reads CASSPPYSPLYGYTF. CDR3 sequence (DNA): TGTGCCAGCTCACCACCGTACAGCCCCCTCTATGGCTACACCTTC.